This T cell receptor beta chain emerged from a study of T cell responses to AZD1222 COVID-19 vaccine. This CDR3 has 14 residues. Trimming took 6 bases from V and 4 from J; bases not matched to a gene: 8. The germline gives CDR1 MNHEY, CDR2 SVGAGI. The data were produced by immunoSEQ multiplex PCR, yet TCRdb's version contains in-frame clones alone and is incomplete. Found here are more than 100,000 clones, 65% to 90% of them singletons; the top ten hold approximately 7.5%. The rearrangement links TRBV6-5 to TRBJ1-2; 7 bases align to TRBD1. The sample in question was peripheral blood, obtained on day 0 of AZD1222 vaccination. The source of this sequence is an adult in good health. CDR3 in amino acids: CASRMTGLSYGYTF. Here the CDR3 DNA reads TGTGCCAGCAGAATGACAGGGTTGAGCTATGGCTACACCTTC.